This record looks at one T cell receptor beta chain sequence and its context. Authors' processing steps: Amplified reference gene primers provided the basis for estimating nucleated cell counts. Assay used: immunoSEQ multiplex PCR; TCRdb lists only in-frame clones, some missing. V, J and clone size were drawn from that table, and D and trimming were deduced from the DNA. The sample has over 65,000 clones, roughly 88% seen once. The data are from a study of blood T cell repertoires in COVID-19. Turning to the study itself: Both acute and convalescent COVID-19 samples were obtained from the United States, Italy and Spain. Sample material is recorded as cDNA or gDNA derived from T cells, B-cell-depleted T cells, or PBMCs.

The V gene end was trimmed by 0 bases and the J gene end by 3 bases; junction bases not matched to a gene: 3. CDR1 and CDR2 from the germline V gene are SGHRS and YFSETQ. The CDR3 spans 15 residues. This clonotype was obtained from a man aged 45 to 65 with active or convalescent COVID-19. V gene TRBV5-1 combines with J gene TRBJ2-7, with TRBD1 matching over 10 bases. The sequenced sample consisted of peripheral blood. The CDR3 region has the DNA TGCGCCAGCAGCTTGGGTAGGACAGGGGGCTACGAGCAGTACTTC. This gives the protein CASSLGRTGGYEQYF.